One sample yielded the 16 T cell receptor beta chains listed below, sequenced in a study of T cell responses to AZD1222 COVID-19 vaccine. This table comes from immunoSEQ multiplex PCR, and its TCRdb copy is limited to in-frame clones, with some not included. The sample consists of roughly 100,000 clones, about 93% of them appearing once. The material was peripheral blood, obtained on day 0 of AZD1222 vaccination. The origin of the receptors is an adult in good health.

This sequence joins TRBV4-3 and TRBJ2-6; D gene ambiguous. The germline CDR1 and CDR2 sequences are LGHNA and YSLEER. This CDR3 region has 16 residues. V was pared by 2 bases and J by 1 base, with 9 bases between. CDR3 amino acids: CASSQSGGSGANVLTF. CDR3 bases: TGCGCCAGCAGCCAATCGGGTGGGTCTGGGGCCAACGTCCTGACTTTC.

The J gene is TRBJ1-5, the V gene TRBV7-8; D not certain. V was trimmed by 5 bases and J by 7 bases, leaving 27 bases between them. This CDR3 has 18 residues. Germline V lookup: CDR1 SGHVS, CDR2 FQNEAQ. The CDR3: CASSPLIRPLPTEQPQHF. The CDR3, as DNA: TGTGCCAGCAGCCCCCTTATACGACCCCTTCCGACGGAGCAGCCCCAGCATTTT.

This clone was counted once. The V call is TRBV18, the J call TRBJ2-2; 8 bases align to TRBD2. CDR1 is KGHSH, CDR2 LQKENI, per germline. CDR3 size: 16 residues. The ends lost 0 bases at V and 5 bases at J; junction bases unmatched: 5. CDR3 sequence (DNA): TGTGCCAGCTCACCACCGACACTAGCGGCGACCGGGGAGCTGTTTTTT. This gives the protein CASSPPTLAATGELFF.

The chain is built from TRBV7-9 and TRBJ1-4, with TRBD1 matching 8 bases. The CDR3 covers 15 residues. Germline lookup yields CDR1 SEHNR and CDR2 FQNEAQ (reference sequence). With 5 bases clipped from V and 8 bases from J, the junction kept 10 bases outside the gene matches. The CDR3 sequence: CASSATGGRVEKLFF. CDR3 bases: TGTGCCAGCAGCGCAACAGGGGGAAGGGTCGAAAAACTGTTTTTT.

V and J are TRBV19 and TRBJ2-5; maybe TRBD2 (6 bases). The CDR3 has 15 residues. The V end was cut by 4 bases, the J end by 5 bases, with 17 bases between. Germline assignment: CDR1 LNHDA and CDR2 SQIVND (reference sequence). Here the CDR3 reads CASSKSLLEGETQYF. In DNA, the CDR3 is TGTGCCAGTAGTAAATCCCTCCTGGAGGGGGAGACCCAGTACTTC.

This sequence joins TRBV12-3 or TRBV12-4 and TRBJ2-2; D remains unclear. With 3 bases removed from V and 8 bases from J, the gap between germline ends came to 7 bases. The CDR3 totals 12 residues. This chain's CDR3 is CASSFLSGELFF. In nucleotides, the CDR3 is TGTGCCAGCAGTTTTCTCTCGGGGGAGCTGTTTTTT.

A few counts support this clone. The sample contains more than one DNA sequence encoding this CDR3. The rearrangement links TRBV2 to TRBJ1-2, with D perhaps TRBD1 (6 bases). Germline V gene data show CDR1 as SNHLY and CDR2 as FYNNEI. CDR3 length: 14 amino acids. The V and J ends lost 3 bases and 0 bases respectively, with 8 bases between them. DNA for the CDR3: TGTGCCAGCAGTGACAGGGGAGCTAACTATGGCTACACCTTC. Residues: CASSDRGANYGYTF.

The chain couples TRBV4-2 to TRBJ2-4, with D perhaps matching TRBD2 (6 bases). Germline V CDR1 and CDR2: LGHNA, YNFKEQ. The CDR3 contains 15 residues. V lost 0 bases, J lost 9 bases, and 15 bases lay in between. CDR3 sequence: CASSQDRSHGSIQYF. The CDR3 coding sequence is TGTGCCAGCAGCCAAGATAGGTCCCACGGGAGCATTCAGTACTTC.

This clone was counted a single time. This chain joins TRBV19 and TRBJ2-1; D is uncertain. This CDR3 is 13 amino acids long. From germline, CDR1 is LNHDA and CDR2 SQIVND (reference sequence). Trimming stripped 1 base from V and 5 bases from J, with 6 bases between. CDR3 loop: CASSIVPNNEQFF. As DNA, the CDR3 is TGTGCCAGTAGTATAGTTCCGAACAATGAGCAGTTCTTC.

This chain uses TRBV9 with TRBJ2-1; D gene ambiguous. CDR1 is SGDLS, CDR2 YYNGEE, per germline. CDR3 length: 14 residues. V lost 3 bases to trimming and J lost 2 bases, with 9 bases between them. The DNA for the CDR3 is TGTGCCAGCAGCGGCACTGCCCCCTACAATGAGCAGTTCTTC. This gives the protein CASSGTAPYNEQFF.

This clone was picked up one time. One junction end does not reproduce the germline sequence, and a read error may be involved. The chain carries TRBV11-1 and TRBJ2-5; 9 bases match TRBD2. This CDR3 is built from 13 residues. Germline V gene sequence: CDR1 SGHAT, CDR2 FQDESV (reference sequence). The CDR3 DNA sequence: TGTGCCAGCAGCCTAGCGGGGAAAGAGACCCAGTACTTC. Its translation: CASSLAGKETQYF.

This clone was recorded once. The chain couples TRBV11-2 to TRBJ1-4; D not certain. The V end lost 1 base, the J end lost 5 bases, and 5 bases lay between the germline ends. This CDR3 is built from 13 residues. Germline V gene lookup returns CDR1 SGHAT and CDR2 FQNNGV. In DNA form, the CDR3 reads TGTGCCAGCAGCTTAGTGGTAAATGAAAAACTGTTTTTT. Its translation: CASSLVVNEKLFF.

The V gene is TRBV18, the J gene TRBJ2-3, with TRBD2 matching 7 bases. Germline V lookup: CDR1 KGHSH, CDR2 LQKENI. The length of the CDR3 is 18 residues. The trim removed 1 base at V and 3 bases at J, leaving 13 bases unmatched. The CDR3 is CASSPLGGGRPTTDTQYF. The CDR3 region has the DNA TGTGCCAGCTCACCACTGGGCGGCGGGAGACCAACTACAGATACGCAGTATTTT.

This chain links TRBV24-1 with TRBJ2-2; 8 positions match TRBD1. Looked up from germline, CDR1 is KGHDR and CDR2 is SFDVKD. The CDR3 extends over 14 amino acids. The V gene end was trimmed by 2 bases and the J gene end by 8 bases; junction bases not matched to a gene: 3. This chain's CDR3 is CATSDWTGKGELFF. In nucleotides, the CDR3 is TGTGCCACCAGTGATTGGACAGGGAAAGGGGAGCTGTTTTTT.

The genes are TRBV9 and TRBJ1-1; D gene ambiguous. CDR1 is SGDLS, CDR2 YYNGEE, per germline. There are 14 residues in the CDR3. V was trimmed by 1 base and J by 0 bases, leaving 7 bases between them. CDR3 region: CASSVNNLNTEAFF. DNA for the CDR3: TGTGCCAGCAGCGTAAATAACTTGAACACTGAAGCTTTCTTT.

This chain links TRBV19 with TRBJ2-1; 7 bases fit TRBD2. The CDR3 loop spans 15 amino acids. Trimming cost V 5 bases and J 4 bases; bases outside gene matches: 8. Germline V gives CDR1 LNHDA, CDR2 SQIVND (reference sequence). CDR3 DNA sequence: TGTGCCAGTAGTGTTACGACTAGCCGATACAATGAGCAGTTCTTC. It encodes CASSVTTSRYNEQFF. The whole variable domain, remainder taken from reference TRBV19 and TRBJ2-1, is DGGITQSPKYLFRKEGQNVTLSCEQNLNHDAMYWYRQDPGQGLRLIYYSQIVNDFQKGDIAEGYSVSREKKESFPLTVTSAQKNPTAFYLCASSVTTSRYNEQFFGPGTRLTVL.